This T cell receptor beta chain derives from a study of Ad26.COV2.S vaccination and SARS-CoV-2 variants (dated by TCRdb to the early 2020s). Background for the entire study: Vaccine-arm donors came from COV1001, a multicentre, randomized, double-blind, placebo-controlled phase I-IIa trial of Ad26.COV2.S in healthy adults. Dosing of Ad26.COV2.S was intramuscular, at either 5x10^10 or 1x10^11 viral particles, delivered as one shot or as two shots spaced 56 days apart. Sequencing of the TCRbeta repertoire served to evaluate the specificity and breadth of SARS-CoV-2-reactive T cell receptors following Ad26.COV2.S vaccination. A total of 32 samples were included in the TCR-sequenced set, comprising 19 Ad26.COV2.S vaccine recipients, 5 placebo recipients and 8 SARS-CoV-2 convalescent individuals. Trial participants were randomized into five groups of five, in which low-dose or high-dose Ad26.COV2.S was given once or twice, or placebo was given on both occasions. Blinding of investigators to trial group allocation was maintained during experiments and outcome assessment. Results the study describes overall, beyond this receptor: According to the authors, total T cell responses may have been underestimated by the TCR breadth and depth analyses. The study was not powered for comparison of responses between vaccine doses or regimens. Vaccine and placebo recipients had similar non-spike TCR breadth, a finding consistent with the vaccine containing only spike. After vaccination, substantial breadth of spike-specific CD8+ and CD4+ T cell responses was reported. Higher spike-specific TCR breadth was observed in Ad26.COV2.S recipients than in placebo recipients (P = 0.0014).

TCRbeta CDR3 regions were sequenced with the immunoSEQ Assay. After extraction, genomic DNA underwent amplification by bias-controlled multiplex PCR, followed by high-throughput sequencing. The paper's data handling went like this. Collapsing and filtering of sequences were performed to quantify the absolute abundance of each unique TCRbeta CDR3 region. T cell fraction was estimated by normalizing TCRbeta template counts to usable DNA, which was measured by amplifying reference genes present in all nucleated cells. Repertoire TCRs were annotated as SARS-CoV-2-specific when V gene, CDR3 amino acid sequence and J gene were exactly matched to a known reactive TCR set. MIRA supplied the reference SARS-CoV-2 TCR set, which was filtered for enrichment in COVID-19-positive ImmuneCODE repertoires so that public or cross-reactive TCRs were removed. Using the MIRA antigens, annotated TCRs were further analysed by specific ORF or by position within an ORF. Depth was the summed frequency of annotated unique rearrangements, while breadth was defined as annotated unique rearrangements over total unique productive rearrangements. Group comparisons of TCR breadth used two-sided Wilcoxon rank-sum tests. The source is immuneACCESS, and TCRdb retained only in-frame sequences with V and J called. Part of the clones is not carried over; for the studies checked, unresolved V genes explain less than half of this, and the remainder is unexplained. V and J calls and clone size come straight from that table; D and trimming were deduced from the DNA. The sample profile shows roughly 390,000 clones; more than 85% of them were found once. Of the sample, roughly 3.5% falls within the top ten clones.

Reading from cysteine to phenylalanine, the CDR3 counts 15 amino acids. Left in the record is the CDR3 DNA by itself, 45 bases read in frame from the first base. CDR1 and CDR2 were assigned from the germline V gene (reference sequence) as SEHNR and FQNEAQ. V loses 5 bases of germline sequence and J loses 0 bases, and the interval between the two ends is 10 bases. The treatment or condition label, read with the paper, signifies: roughly 20 received Ad26.COV2.S at low or high dose, single or two shots; roughly five received placebo; per-sample allocation not given. Repertoires of vaccine and placebo recipients were sequenced from samples collected on day 63 after the first injection. Between 29 July and 7 August 2020, Cohort 1b enrolled about 27 adults aged 18-55 years at one site in Boston, USA. As a vaccine, Ad26.COV2.S was a replication-incompetent adenovirus type 26 vector that expressed a prefusion-stabilized SARS-CoV-2 spike protein derived from the original Wuhan strain.

On this clone itself: This receptor's antigen is unknown. Base qualities are not provided; no much larger clone lies one nucleotide away.

The receptor comes from a person aged 18-65 years who received the Ad26.COV2.S COVID-19 vaccine or a placebo. Material: peripheral blood, obtained in a trial of Ad26.COV2.S vaccine versus placebo. Rearrangement joined TRBV7-9 to TRBJ1-4, with the identity of the D gene unclear. Here is the DNA: TGTGCCAGCAGCACCCGGGCGGCAACTAATGAAAAACTGTTTTTT. It specifies CASSTRAATNEKLFF.